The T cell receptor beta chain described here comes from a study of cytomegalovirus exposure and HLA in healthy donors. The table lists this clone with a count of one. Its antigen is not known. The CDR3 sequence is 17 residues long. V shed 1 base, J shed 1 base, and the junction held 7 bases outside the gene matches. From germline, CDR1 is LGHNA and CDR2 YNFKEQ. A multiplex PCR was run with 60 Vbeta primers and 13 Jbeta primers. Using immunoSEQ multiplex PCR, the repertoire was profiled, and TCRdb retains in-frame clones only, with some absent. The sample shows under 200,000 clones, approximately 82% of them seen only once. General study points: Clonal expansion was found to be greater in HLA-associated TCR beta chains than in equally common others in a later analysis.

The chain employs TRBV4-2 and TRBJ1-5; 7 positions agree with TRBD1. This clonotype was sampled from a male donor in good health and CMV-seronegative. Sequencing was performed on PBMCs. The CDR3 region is CASSQGNDRESNQPQHF. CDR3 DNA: TGTGCCAGCAGCCAAGGAAACGACAGGGAAAGCAATCAGCCCCAGCATTTT.